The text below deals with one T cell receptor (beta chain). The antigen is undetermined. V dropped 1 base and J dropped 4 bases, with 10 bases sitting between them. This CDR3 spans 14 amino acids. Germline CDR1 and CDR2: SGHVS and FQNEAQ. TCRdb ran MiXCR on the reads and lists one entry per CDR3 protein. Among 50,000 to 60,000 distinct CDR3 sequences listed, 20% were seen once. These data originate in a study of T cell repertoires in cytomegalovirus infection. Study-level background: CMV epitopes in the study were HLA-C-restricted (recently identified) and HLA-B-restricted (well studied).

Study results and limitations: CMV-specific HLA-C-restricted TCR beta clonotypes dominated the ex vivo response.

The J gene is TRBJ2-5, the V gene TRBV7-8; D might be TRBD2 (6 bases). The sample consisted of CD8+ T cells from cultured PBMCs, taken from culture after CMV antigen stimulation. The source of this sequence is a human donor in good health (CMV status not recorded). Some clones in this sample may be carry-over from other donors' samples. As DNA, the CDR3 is TGTGCCAGCAGCTTAGGAACTAGCCGAGAGACCCAGTACTTC. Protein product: CASSLGTSRETQYF.